Below are 17 T cell receptor beta chains sequenced from a single sample in a study of regulatory T cells in long-lasting Graves disease. For TCR beta, libraries came from iRepertoire HTBI primers and Arm-PCR of CDR3 regions. TCRdb re-analysed the multiplex PCR reads in MiXCR, keeping a single row per CDR3 protein. The table lists 350,000 to 500,000 distinct CDR3 sequences, roughly 21% of them singletons. Time point specified: persistent/refractory GD, antithyroid drugs over 5 years with positive TRAb. RNA isolated from PBMCs was used to make the TCR library. The material sequenced was peripheral blood mononuclear cells (PBMCs), taken when the disease was refractory, from a patient treated with antithyroid drugs. The receptors were sampled from a female donor with Graves disease.

This clonotype was observed a handful of times. V and J are TRBV5-8 and TRBJ2-2; unclear D gene. The CDR3 has 15 amino acids. V dropped 1 base and J dropped 0 bases, with 7 bases sitting between them. Germline assignment: CDR1 SGHTS and CDR2 YDEGEE. The CDR3 here is CASSLIESNTGELFF. CDR3 DNA: TGTGCCAGCAGCTTGATTGAGTCGAACACCGGGGAGCTGTTTTTT. Filled out from reference TRBV5-8 and TRBJ2-2, the complete variable domain reads EAGVTQSPTHLIKTRGQQATLRCSPISGHTSVYWYQQALGLGLQFLLWYDEGEERNRGNFPPRFSGRQFPNYSSELNVNALELEDSALYLCASSLIESNTGELFFGEGSRLTVL.

A note on this clonotype: It is likely a read error, because the conserved phenylalanine at the end of the CDR3 is missing. For the CDR3, the DNA is TGTGCTACCCCCCCAGCGGGTAGTGGGAGGGCCGATCTGGCTGAGACCCAGTACCTC. Amino acid sequence: CATPPAGSGRADLAETQYL. J is TRBJ2-5 and V is TRBV28; 7 bases align to TRBD2. The CDR3 has 19 amino acids. Germline V gene lookup returns CDR1 MDHEN and CDR2 SYDVKM.

There are many counts of this clonotype. The chain is built from TRBV13 and TRBJ1-1; D not resolved. Germline CDR1 reads PRHDT; CDR2 reads FYEKMQ (reference sequence). The V end was cut by 4 bases, the J end by 3 bases, with 18 bases between. The CDR3 contains 16 residues. In DNA form, the CDR3 reads TGTGCCAGCAGCTCCTGGAACCGTGTCGAGGACACTGAAGCTTTCTTT. Amino acids: CASSSWNRVEDTEAFF. The whole variable domain, remainder taken from reference TRBV13 and TRBJ1-1, is AAGVIQSPRHLIKEKRETATLKCYPIPRHDTVYWYQQGPGQDPQFLISFYEKMQSDKGSIPDRFSAQQFSDYHSELNMSSLELGDSALYFCASSSWNRVEDTEAFFGQGTRLTVV.

The V gene is TRBV2, the J gene TRBJ1-2; D is undetermined. Trimming removed 10 bases from V and 3 bases from J, with 18 bases in between. CDR1 is SNHLY and CDR2 is FYNNEI in the germline V gene. This CDR3 has 14 residues. CDR3 nucleotides: TGTGCCACCCAACGAGGGTTTACGGACTATGGCTACACCTTC. Encoded protein: CATQRGFTDYGYTF.

Only one count was recorded for this clonotype. The rearrangement uses TRBV10-1 and TRBJ2-3; the D gene is possibly TRBD2 (5 bases). V was trimmed by 2 bases and J by 0 bases, leaving 9 bases between them. Germline loops: CDR1 WNHNN, CDR2 SYGVQD (reference sequence). The CDR3 has 15 amino acids. The CDR3: CASSEEGTSTDTQYF. The CDR3 DNA sequence: TGCGCCAGCAGTGAGGAGGGAACTAGCACAGATACGCAGTATTTT.

This clonotype was picked up many times. V is TRBV28 and J is TRBJ2-7, with 9 bases fitting TRBD2. CDR3 size: 14 residues. With V trimmed by 5 bases and J by 2 bases, 4 bases remained unmatched. Germline CDR1 reads MDHEN; CDR2 reads SYDVKM. Written as DNA, the CDR3 is TGTGCCAGCAGTCAAGCGGGAGGCCCCTACGAGCAGTACTTC. It yields the protein CASSQAGGPYEQYF.

On this clonotype itself: At one end, the junction sequence differs from germline, possibly due to a read error. V gene TRBV28 combines with J gene TRBJ1-1, with a weak D call TRBD1 (6 bases). This CDR3 comprises 14 residues. Germline V lookup: CDR1 MDHEN, CDR2 SYDVKM. CDR3 loop: CASSSRGRNTEVFF. The CDR3, as DNA: TGTGCCAGCAGCTCCAGGGGCCGGAACACTGAAGTTTTCTTT.

The chain links TRBV6-1 to TRBJ2-6; either TRBD1 or TRBD2 may supply D (5 bases each). Germline CDR1 reads MNHNS; CDR2 reads SASEGT. Deletions cut 7 bases from V and 4 bases from J, with 11 bases between. The CDR3 spans 14 residues. The CDR3, as DNA: TGTGCCAGCAACGGGGCTTCGGGGGCCAACGTCCTGACTTTC. Translated: CASNGASGANVLTF.

Ten or more counts support this clonotype. The rearrangement links TRBV11-2 to TRBJ2-2; weak D call: TRBD2 (6 bases). V shed 4 bases and J shed 5 bases, with 14 bases lying between them. Germline V lookup: CDR1 SGHAT, CDR2 FQNNGV. The CDR3 is 15 residues long. The DNA of the CDR3 is TGTGCCAGCAGCTCGCGACTAGTGGAGACCGGGGAGCTGTTTTTT. This encodes CASSSRLVETGELFF.

This clonotype was seen at least ten times. The CDR3 loop reads CSARDQPTTGTLGYTF. CDR3 sequence (DNA): TGCAGTGCTAGAGATCAACCCACGACAGGGACGTTAGGCTACACCTTC. The gene calls are TRBV20-1 and TRBJ1-2; 7 nucleotides agree with TRBD1. V was pared by 0 bases and J by 8 bases, with 15 bases of the junction left unmatched. CDR3 size: 16 residues. Germline CDR1 DFQATT, CDR2 SNEGSKA (reference sequence).

This clonotype was recorded at least ten times. The chain uses TRBV28 and TRBJ1-2; D remains ambiguous. V gave up 6 bases and J gave up 5 bases, with 10 bases separating them. Per germline, CDR1 MDHEN and CDR2 SYDVKM. The CDR3 sequence is 12 residues long. The chain's CDR3 is CASRSRIYGYTF. The DNA for the CDR3 is TGTGCCAGCAGGAGTAGGATTTATGGCTACACCTTC.

In this sample, this clonotype turned up a few times. This CDR3 is CASIPLGTSRLDEQFF. CDR3 nucleotide sequence: TGTGCCAGCATCCCCCTCGGGACTAGCCGCTTGGATGAGCAGTTCTTC. V and J are TRBV7-2 and TRBJ2-1, with 9 bases lining up with TRBD2. CDR1 is SGHTA and CDR2 is FQGNSA in the germline V gene. Trimming cost V 7 bases and J 8 bases; bases outside gene matches: 15. The CDR3 consists of 16 residues.

V is TRBV25-1 and J is TRBJ2-7; no clear D gene. CDR1 MGHDK and CDR2 SYGVNS come from the germline V gene. The CDR3 runs 15 residues. V was pared by 6 bases and J by 3 bases, with 18 bases between. The CDR3 loop reads CASRGVTGPNYEQYF. CDR3 nucleotides: TGTGCCAGCAGGGGCGTAACCGGGCCCAACTACGAGCAGTACTTC.

At least ten counts were recorded for this clonotype. The gene calls are TRBV2 and TRBJ2-2; 7 positions match TRBD1. J gave up 8 bases and V 8 bases, and 11 bases lay outside the gene matches. The CDR3 extends over 14 amino acids. Per the germline V gene, CDR1 is SNHLY and CDR2 is FYNNEI. The CDR3 nucleotides are TGTGCCAGCTTAAGGGACAGCGTGGGTGGGGAGCTGTTTTTT. It encodes CASLRDSVGGELFF.

This clonotype appeared a few times. The chain recombines TRBV20-1 with TRBJ2-7; 9 nucleotides match TRBD1. Germline CDR1 DFQATT, CDR2 SNEGSKA (reference sequence). V trimming: 4 bases; J trimming: 9 bases; junction bases outside the gene matches: 13. CDR3 length: 14 amino acids. The CDR3 loop is CSAMWGTGGVVQYF. The CDR3 DNA follows: TGCAGTGCTATGTGGGGAACAGGGGGCGTTGTGCAGTACTTC.

The CDR3: CASSQVQRGAAFF. The CDR3, as DNA: TGTGCCAGCAGCCAAGTCCAAAGGGGCGCTGCTTTCTTT. The V call is TRBV3-1, the J call TRBJ1-1, with D possibly matching TRBD1 (5 bases). The CDR3 spans 13 residues. Trimming shortened V by 1 base and J by 11 bases, and 14 bases separated the two germline ends. In germline, CDR1 is LGHDT, CDR2 YNNKEL (reference sequence).

The chain recombines TRBV12-3 or TRBV12-4 with TRBJ1-3; D perhaps matches TRBD1 (5 bases). This CDR3 is 16 amino acids long. Trimming took off 6 bases at V and 1 base at J, with 16 bases between the two ends. The CDR3 protein is CASRGRGRASGNTIYF. Written as DNA, the CDR3 is TGTGCCAGCAGGGGGAGGGGCAGGGCTTCTGGAAACACCATATATTTT.